The 17 T cell receptor beta chains below all came from one sample that was sequenced in a study of blood T cell repertoires in COVID-19. Libraries were prepared by immunoSEQ multiplex PCR; TCRdb keeps only in-frame clonotypes and omits some of them. Of around 100,000 clones detected, over 85% appear once; the ten largest clones hold more than 15%. Source material: peripheral blood. The source of these receptors is a woman of 80 years or more in a cohort sampled during active COVID-19.

CDR3 protein: CASNQNQGRGGTIYF. As DNA, the CDR3 is TGTGCCAGCAACCAAAATCAGGGGAGGGGCGGCACCATATATTTT. The chain recombines TRBV5-5 with TRBJ1-3, with a possible D match to TRBD1 (6 bases). V shed 6 bases and J shed 9 bases, with 22 bases lying between them. Per the germline V gene, CDR1 is SGHKS and CDR2 is YYEKEE (reference sequence). The CDR3 has 15 amino acids. The entire variable domain, with the rest obtained from reference TRBV5-5 and TRBJ1-3, is as follows: DAGVTQSPTHLIKTRGQQVTLRCSPISGHKSVSWYQQVLGQGPQFIFQYYEKEERGRGNFPDRFSARQFPNYSSELNVNALLLGDSALYLCASNQNQGRGGTIYFGEGSWLTVV.

The rearrangement uses TRBV29-1 and TRBJ1-1, with TRBD1 identical over 7 bases. CDR3 length: 14 amino acids. V lost 6 bases, J lost 5 bases, and 12 bases stayed unmatched. CDR1 SQVTM and CDR2 ANQGSEA come from the germline V gene. CDR3 amino acids: CSVANIGGATEAFF. DNA of the CDR3: TGCAGCGTAGCCAACATAGGGGGCGCGACTGAAGCTTTCTTT.

The CDR3 region has the DNA TGTGCCAGCAGTGCCGGTTTTAGCTATGGCTACACCTTC. This sequence encodes CASSAGFSYGYTF. The chain couples TRBV12-3 or TRBV12-4 to TRBJ1-2; D gene uncertain. This CDR3 region has 13 residues. Trimming took 5 bases from V and 4 from J, leaving 11 bases between them.

Only a few counts were recorded for this clone. The chain couples TRBV18 to TRBJ2-1; possibly TRBD1 for D (6 bases). Trimming stripped 0 bases from V and 6 bases from J, with 6 bases between. The CDR3 consists of 13 residues. Germline V CDR1 and CDR2: KGHSH, LQKENI. Here the CDR3 reads CASSPPGGNEQFF. CDR3 bases: TGTGCCAGCTCACCACCAGGGGGCAATGAGCAGTTCTTC.

This chain connects TRBV29-1 to TRBJ2-6; a weak D match, TRBD2 (6 bases). Germline loops: CDR1 SQVTM, CDR2 ANQGSEA. The CDR3 loop spans 14 amino acids. Trimming stripped 5 bases from V and 1 base from J, with 9 bases between. The CDR3, as DNA: TGCAGCGTTTCAGGGAGGTCTGGGGCCAACGTCCTGACTTTC. This gives the protein CSVSGRSGANVLTF.

The chain links TRBV10-1 to TRBJ2-2, with 8 bases lining up with TRBD1. Germline CDR1 WNHNN, CDR2 SYGVQD (reference sequence). V lost 6 bases and J lost 5; bases outside the gene matches: 5. This CDR3 is built from 14 residues. CDR3 amino acids: CASRGNRGTGELFF. CDR3 bases: TGCGCCAGCAGGGGCAACAGGGGGACCGGGGAGCTGTTTTTT.

CDR3 residues: CASSPGGTKGELFF. CDR3 DNA: TGTGCCAGCAGCCCCGGGGGGACTAAAGGGGAACTGTTTTTT. V usage is TRBV6-5 and J usage is TRBJ1-4, with D perhaps TRBD1 (5 bases). Between the trimmed V and J ends, which lost 6 bases and 12 bases, there was a span of 20 bases. Germline values: CDR1 MNHEY, CDR2 SVGAGI. The CDR3 is made up of 14 amino acids.

The chain recombines TRBV19 with TRBJ2-1, with D uncertain. The CDR3 spans 14 residues. CDR1 is LNHDA and CDR2 is SQIVND in the germline V gene (reference sequence). The V end lost 0 bases, the J end lost 10 bases, and 13 bases lay between the germline ends. This CDR3 reads CASSIDSGRPEQFF. The CDR3 DNA reads TGTGCCAGTAGTATAGATTCAGGCAGGCCCGAGCAGTTCTTC.

The gene calls are TRBV6-5 and TRBJ1-3, with unresolved D. V gave up 5 bases and J gave up 0 bases, with 11 bases separating them. The CDR3 loop spans 15 amino acids. The germline V gene has CDR1 MNHEY and CDR2 SVGAGI. CDR3 amino acids: CASSQTGISGNTIYF. Here the CDR3 DNA reads TGTGCCAGCAGTCAAACGGGGATCTCTGGAAACACCATATATTTT.

The CDR3 coding sequence is TGCGCCAGCAGCTTGGTGGCCAGGGGTAACAATGAGCAGTTCTTC. It translates to CASSLVARGNNEQFF. The chain carries TRBV5-1 and TRBJ2-1; D may be TRBD1 (6 bases). V shed 0 bases and J shed 5 bases, with 12 bases lying between them. This CDR3 spans 15 amino acids. CDR1 is SGHRS, CDR2 YFSETQ, per germline.

V and J are TRBV24-1 and TRBJ1-4, with no clear D. Germline V lookup: CDR1 KGHDR, CDR2 SFDVKD. V was shortened by 3 bases and J by 8 bases, with 18 bases between the two germline ends. This CDR3 is built from 16 residues. CDR3 loop: CATSDARPESTEKLFF. Here the CDR3 DNA reads TGTGCCACCAGTGATGCTAGACCTGAGTCGACCGAAAAACTGTTTTTT.

The gene calls are TRBV11-2 and TRBJ2-6, with D maybe TRBD1 (6 bases). Germline assignment: CDR1 SGHAT and CDR2 FQNNGV. V lost 1 base and J 0 bases, leaving 13 bases between the germline ends. This CDR3 has 18 amino acids. The CDR3 region has the DNA TGTGCCAGCAGCTTAGTTTTGGGGGCCTTCTCTGGGGCCAACGTCCTGACTTTC. Translated: CASSLVLGAFSGANVLTF.

The chain is built from TRBV4-2 and TRBJ1-1; D not resolved. CDR3 size: 13 residues. Trimming left V 1 base short and J 8 bases short, with 11 bases between. Germline values: CDR1 LGHNA, CDR2 YNFKEQ. The DNA of the CDR3 is TGTGCCAGCAGCCAAGTTGCGAGTTTAGAAGCTTTCTTT. This codes for CASSQVASLEAFF.

This clone appeared a single time. The chain is built from TRBV28 and TRBJ2-7; the match to TRBD2 covers 10 bases. Germline values: CDR1 MDHEN, CDR2 SYDVKM. Germline trimming cut 4 bases from V and 12 bases from J; bases unmatched to any gene: 15. The CDR3 has 15 amino acids. CDR3 amino acids: CASSSGDRLAGDGYF. CDR3 nucleotide sequence: TGTGCCAGCAGTTCGGGGGACCGACTAGCGGGCGACGGGTACTTC.

J is TRBJ2-7 and V is TRBV10-3; D gene uncertain. Germline V gives CDR1 ENHRY, CDR2 SYGVKD. Between the trimmed V and J ends, which lost 3 bases and 2 bases, there was a span of 2 bases. The CDR3 is 11 residues long. The DNA of the CDR3 is TGTGCCATCAGTGACGCCTACGAGCAGTACTTC. The encoded protein is CAISDAYEQYF.

The J gene is TRBJ1-5, the V gene TRBV24-1, with 7 bases identical to TRBD1. V was clipped by 6 bases and J by 5 bases; unmatched bases: 24. The CDR3 is 20 amino acids. Germline loops: CDR1 KGHDR, CDR2 SFDVKD. CDR3 sequence (DNA): TGTGCCACCAGTCGTTACGGACAGGTTGTCCCTTCATCTTTTCATCAGCCCCAGCATTTT. Protein sequence: CATSRYGQVVPSSFHQPQHF.

The chain couples TRBV3-1 (or the pseudogene TRBV3-2) to TRBJ2-3; 7 nucleotides align to TRBD2. The CDR3 is made up of 13 amino acids. Per germline, CDR1 LGHDT and CDR2 YNNKEL (reference sequence). J lost 3 bases, V lost 10 bases, and 7 bases had no gene match. The CDR3 loop reads CATRRDYTDTQYF. The CDR3 DNA reads TGTGCCACCCGCCGGGACTATACAGATACGCAGTATTTT.